A single sample is the source of the 14 T cell receptor beta chains below, sequenced in a study of blood T cells in healthy people across ages (dated by TCRdb to the mid-2010s). Library prep was done by 5' RACE. The sample was run on an Illumina HiSeq 2500. A second roughly 6 to 11 cycle PCR used a sample-barcoded 5' primer and a J-beta primer mix. TCRdb redid the processing of the public reads, applying fastp at Q25 and MiXCR, and retained in-frame beta chains. Rows with one shared CDR3 protein collapse into an entry with the most common genes and DNA. Here the sample has around 1.5 million distinct CDR3 sequences; 35% to 45% occur a single time. The top ten constitute roughly 7.7% of the sample. The sequenced sample was blood. The receptors derive from a woman aged 18-30 years in good health.

For this clonotype: At one of its ends the junction is not consistent with the germline gene, which may arise from a read error. V gene TRBV11-2 combines with J gene TRBJ2-4; 9 bases line up with TRBD1. The end of the DNA fits TRBJ2-7 better, so the J call may be wrong. The CDR3 contains 15 residues. The germline V gene has CDR1 SGHAT and CDR2 FQNNGV. The CDR3 sequence: CACSRGQGSGYEQYF. The CDR3 DNA is TGTGCCTGCAGCCGGGGACAGGGTAGTGGGTACGAGCAGTACTTC.

The rearrangement uses TRBV7-2 and TRBJ2-3; the D gene is possibly TRBD2 (6 bases). V was clipped by 4 bases and J by 3 bases, with 14 bases between them. The CDR3 sequence is 15 residues long. Germline lookup yields CDR1 SGHTA and CDR2 FQGNSA. CDR3 amino acids: CASSWRVAATDTQYF. DNA for the CDR3: TGTGCCAGCAGCTGGCGGGTAGCGGCTACAGATACGCAGTATTTT.

This CDR3 reads CASSGTAPYGYTF. The DNA for the CDR3 is TGTGCCAGCAGTGGGACAGCTCCATATGGCTACACCTTC. J is TRBJ1-2 and V is TRBV25-1; tentative D call: TRBD1 (6 bases). Germline V gives CDR1 MGHDK, CDR2 SYGVNS. The V and J ends lost 4 bases and 5 bases respectively, with 11 bases between them. The CDR3 is 13 residues long.

The gene calls are TRBV14 and TRBJ2-1; D may match TRBD1 or TRBD2 (5 bases each). Trimming took off 5 bases at V and 4 bases at J, with 15 bases between the two ends. CDR3 size: 15 residues. Germline V gives CDR1 SGHDN, CDR2 FVKESK. This chain's CDR3 is CASSTPGAPYNEQFF. CDR3 DNA sequence: TGTGCCAGCAGCACTCCCGGGGCACCGTACAATGAGCAGTTCTTC. Using reference TRBV14 and TRBJ2-1 for the parts outside the CDR3, the full variable domain is EAGVTQFPSHSVIEKGQTVTLRCDPISGHDNLYWYRRVMGKEIKFLLHFVKESKQDESGMPNNRFLAERTGGTYSTLKVQPAELEDSGVYFCASSTPGAPYNEQFFGPGTRLTVL.

This clonotype was seen more than once but under ten times. The chain is built from TRBV5-1 and TRBJ1-1, with D unresolved. Germline CDR1 SGHRS, CDR2 YFSETQ. The CDR3 extends over 13 amino acids. V lost 1 base and J lost 5, with 9 bases in between. The CDR3 DNA reads TGCGCCAGCAGCTTGAATGTGCCTACTGAAGCTTTCTTT. Translated: CASSLNVPTEAFF.

This chain connects TRBV2 to TRBJ2-5; 9 nucleotides align to TRBD1. V shed 6 bases and J 5 bases; nucleotides not matched to a gene: 7. The CDR3 extends over 14 amino acids. Germline V gives CDR1 SNHLY, CDR2 FYNNEI. The CDR3 loop is CASSEDRGQETQYF. Here the CDR3 DNA reads TGTGCCAGCAGCGAGGACAGGGGACAGGAGACCCAGTACTTC.

Concerning this clonotype: An end of the junction differs from the germline gene, which may be a read error. The chain joins TRBV9 to TRBJ1-2; D is undetermined. The germline CDR1 and CDR2 sequences are SGDLS and YYNGEE. This CDR3 contains 13 residues. The CDR3, as DNA: TGTGCCGGCAGCCCAAGCGCTAACTATGGCTACACCTTC. Amino acids: CAGSPSANYGYTF.

In this sample, this clonotype turned up many times. The rearrangement links TRBV4-1 to TRBJ2-3; D may be TRBD1 or TRBD2 (5 bases each). CDR1 MGHRA and CDR2 YSYEKL come from the germline V gene. V was cut by 4 bases and J by 5 bases, with 16 bases left in between. The CDR3 consists of 15 residues. In nucleotides, the CDR3 is TGCGCCAGCAGCCCCGGGGTAGGGGTTGGAGATACGCAGTATTTT. This encodes CASSPGVGVGDTQYF.

The table lists this clonotype with a few counts. The rearrangement links TRBV7-2 to TRBJ2-1; D remains ambiguous. Trimming stripped 2 bases from V and 0 bases from J, with 5 bases between. The CDR3 covers 14 residues. Germline V gene sequence: CDR1 SGHTA, CDR2 FQGNSA. The DNA for the CDR3 is TGTGCCAGCAGCTTAATACCCTCCTACAATGAGCAGTTCTTC. It codes for CASSLIPSYNEQFF.

This clonotype came up once. The V call is TRBV5-1, the J call TRBJ2-5; TRBD2 aligns across 7 bases. The germline CDR1 and CDR2 sequences are SGHRS and YFSETQ. This CDR3 has 14 residues. Trimming at V came to 5 bases and at J to 2 bases, leaving 6 bases not matched to a gene. CDR3 nucleotides: TGCGCCAGCAGAGGCGGGGGAGATCAAGAGACCCAGTACTTC. It is translated as CASRGGGDQETQYF.

This clonotype is a singleton in its sample. The gene calls are TRBV27 and TRBJ2-3, with 7 positions matching TRBD1. V dropped 6 bases and J dropped 2; count of bases not matched to a gene: 14. Germline V gene lookup returns CDR1 MNHEY and CDR2 SMNVEV (reference sequence). This CDR3 has 17 amino acids. The CDR3 DNA follows: TGTGCCAGCAGCCCTGATTGGGACAGCCTTTACACAGATACGCAGTATTTT. Encoded protein: CASSPDWDSLYTDTQYF.

This clonotype was observed a handful of times. The chain combines TRBV5-1 with TRBJ2-7, with D possibly being TRBD1 (6 bases). The V end was cut by 4 bases, the J end by 0 bases, with 11 bases between. This CDR3 contains 14 residues. CDR1 and CDR2 from the germline V gene are SGHRS and YFSETQ. CDR3: CASSQRQASYEQYF. In DNA, the CDR3 is TGCGCCAGCAGCCAGAGACAGGCCTCCTACGAGCAGTACTTC.

The chain employs TRBV30 and TRBJ1-2; TRBD1 matches at 8 bases. CDR1 and CDR2 (germline): GTSNPN, SVGIG (reference sequence). There are 17 residues in the CDR3. V was pared by 2 bases and J by 3 bases, with 14 bases of the junction left unmatched. The CDR3 is CAWSWSRTGFMYYGYTF. In DNA form, the CDR3 reads TGTGCCTGGAGTTGGTCGCGGACAGGGTTTATGTACTATGGCTACACCTTC.

The J gene is TRBJ1-3, the V gene TRBV27; the match to TRBD1 covers 9 bases. CDR3 size: 15 residues. The germline V gene encodes CDR1 MNHEY and CDR2 SMNVEV (reference sequence). V shed 4 bases, J shed 3 bases, and the junction held 4 bases outside the gene matches. The CDR3 region is CASSSRTGVGNTIYF. The CDR3 DNA reads as TGTGCCAGCAGTTCGAGGACAGGGGTTGGAAACACCATATATTTT.